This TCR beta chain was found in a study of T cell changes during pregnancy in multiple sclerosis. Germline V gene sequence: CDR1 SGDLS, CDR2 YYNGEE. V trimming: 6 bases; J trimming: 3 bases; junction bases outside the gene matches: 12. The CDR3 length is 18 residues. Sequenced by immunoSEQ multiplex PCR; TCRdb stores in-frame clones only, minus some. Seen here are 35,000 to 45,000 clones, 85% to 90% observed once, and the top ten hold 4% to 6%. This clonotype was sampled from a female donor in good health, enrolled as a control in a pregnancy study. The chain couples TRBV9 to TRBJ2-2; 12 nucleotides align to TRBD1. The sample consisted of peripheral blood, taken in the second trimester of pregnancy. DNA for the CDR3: TGTGCCAGCACCCGTAGGGACAGGGGGCTCTCGGACACCGGGGAGCTGTTTTTT. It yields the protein CASTRRDRGLSDTGELFF.